This T cell receptor beta chain was profiled in a study of tumor and adjacent non-tumor tissue in lung cancer. The study, taken as a whole, reports: In normal lung, the top 100 clones were significantly more dominant than in tumor. Significantly higher TCR diversity was found in tumor than normal lung. Tumor TCR diversity, when higher, was linked to shorter survival.

CDR3 length: 15 amino acids. Germline lookup yields CDR1 SGHAT and CDR2 FQNNGV. A remark on this clonotype: Its antigen is unidentified. At one end the junction does not follow the germline gene, possibly because of a read error.

No cell sorting was done before RNA was extracted from the tissue. Chemotherapy-naive patients with new lung cancer underwent thoracic surgery in China, August–late 2014. TCRbeta libraries were built with three rounds of nested PCR, modified from ARM-PCR. MiXCR, run by TCRdb on the multiplex PCR reads, gives a single entry per CDR3 protein. The table has fewer than 130,000 distinct CDR3 sequences, 84% seen once. V is TRBV11-2 and J is TRBJ1-6; D is ambiguous. The source is a man aged 65 to 79 with non-small cell lung cancer. Sequenced sample: lung tumor tissue. Written as DNA, the CDR3 is TGTGCCAGCAAGTCCCAAAGCTCCTTTAATTCACCCCTCCACTTT. Its translation: CASKSQSSFNSPLHF.